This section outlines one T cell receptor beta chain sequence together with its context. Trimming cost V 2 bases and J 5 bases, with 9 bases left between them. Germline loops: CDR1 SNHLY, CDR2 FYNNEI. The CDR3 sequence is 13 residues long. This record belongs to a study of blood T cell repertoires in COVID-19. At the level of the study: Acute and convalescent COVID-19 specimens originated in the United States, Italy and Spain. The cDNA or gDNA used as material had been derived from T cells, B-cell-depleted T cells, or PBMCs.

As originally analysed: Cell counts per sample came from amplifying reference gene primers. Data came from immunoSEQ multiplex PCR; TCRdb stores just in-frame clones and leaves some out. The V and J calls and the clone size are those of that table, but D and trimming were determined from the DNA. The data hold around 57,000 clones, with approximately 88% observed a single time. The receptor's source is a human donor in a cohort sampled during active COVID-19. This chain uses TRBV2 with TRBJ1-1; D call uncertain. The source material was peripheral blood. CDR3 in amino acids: CASSETRSTEAFF. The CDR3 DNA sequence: TGTGCCAGCAGTGAAACAAGGAGTACTGAAGCTTTCTTT.